This TCR beta chain was sequenced during a study of blood T cell repertoires in COVID-19. About the study: PBMCs, B-cell-depleted T cells, or T cells provided the cDNA or gDNA that made up the material.

Using immunoSEQ multiplex PCR, the repertoire was profiled, and TCRdb retains in-frame clones only, with some absent. The table has around 260,000 clones, around 90% seen once. The CDR3 loop spans 15 amino acids. CDR1 and CDR2 (germline): SGDLS, YYNGEE. V lost 1 base to trimming and J lost 0 bases, with 8 bases between them. The sample taken for sequencing was peripheral blood. V gene TRBV9 combines with J gene TRBJ1-3; D is unclear. The receptor was derived from a man in his 60s who had recovered from COVID-19. In DNA form, the CDR3 reads TGTGCCAGCAGCGTAACTGGTCACTCTGGAAACACCATATATTTT. As protein: CASSVTGHSGNTIYF.